Presented here are 28 T cell receptor beta chains from one specimen sequenced in a study of graft-versus-host responses after intestinal transplantation. These receptors lack a known antigen. Profiled with immunoSEQ multiplex PCR; TCRdb holds only in-frame clones, not every one. This repertoire shows 24,000 or so clones, roughly four fifths found once; its top ten account for over 0.8%. The sequences come from unstimulated CD8+ T cells sorted from spleen or lymph node cells, collected before transplant. The receptors stem from a human donor who was the organ donor for an intestinal transplant.

The rearrangement joins TRBV5-1 to TRBJ1-1; TRBD1 matches at 8 bases. With V trimmed by 0 bases and J by 1 base, 2 bases remained unmatched. The CDR3 consists of 15 residues. Germline values: CDR1 SGHRS, CDR2 YFSETQ. The CDR3 nucleotides read TGCGCCAGCAGCTTGGTCGGGACAGGGAACACTGAAGCTTTCTTT. This gives the protein CASSLVGTGNTEAFF.

V and J are TRBV9 and TRBJ2-5, with D possibly being TRBD2 (6 bases). V shed 3 bases and J shed 1 base, with 13 bases lying between them. The CDR3 totals 15 residues. The germline CDR1 and CDR2 sequences are SGDLS and YYNGEE. For the CDR3, the DNA is TGTGCCAGCAGCGCGGGGGTAGGACTCCAAGAGACCCAGTACTTC. Translated, it gives CASSAGVGLQETQYF.

V is TRBV5-5 and J is TRBJ1-5; D call uncertain. The CDR3 is made up of 16 amino acids. Germline-derived CDR1 and CDR2 are SGHKS and YYEKEE (reference sequence). V lost 2 bases, J lost 2 bases, and 14 bases lay in between. The DNA of the CDR3 is TGTGCCAGCAGCTTTGGGGAGGGCTTGGGCAATCAGCCCCAGCATTTT. Its protein product is CASSFGEGLGNQPQHF.

The V call is TRBV11-2, the J call TRBJ2-7; D is uncertain. Germline values: CDR1 SGHAT, CDR2 FQNNGV. V was shortened by 1 base and J by 2 bases, with 3 bases between the two germline ends. The CDR3 length is 12 residues. The CDR3 reads CASSLGTYEQYF. The CDR3 coding sequence is TGTGCCAGCAGCTTAGGGACCTACGAGCAGTACTTC.

The rearrangement joins TRBV19 to TRBJ2-7; 9 positions agree with TRBD2. J lost 6 bases, V lost 3 bases, and 12 bases had no gene match. This CDR3 comprises 16 residues. Germline V CDR1 and CDR2: LNHDA, SQIVND (reference sequence). The CDR3 region has the DNA TGTGCCAGTAGTATGGGCGGGAGGGCCTTTTCCCGCGAGCAGTACTTC. It is translated as CASSMGGRAFSREQYF. The whole variable domain, remainder taken from reference TRBV19 and TRBJ2-7, is DGGITQSPKYLFRKEGQNVTLSCEQNLNHDAMYWYRQDPGQGLRLIYYSQIVNDFQKGDIAEGYSVSREKKESFPLTVTSAQKNPTAFYLCASSMGGRAFSREQYFGPGTRLTVT.

The chain recombines TRBV7-8 with TRBJ1-5; 10 nucleotides line up with TRBD1. The J segment lost 5 bases and the V segment lost 3 bases, leaving 13 bases of the junction unmatched. This CDR3 is built from 18 residues. Germline CDR1 SGHVS, CDR2 FQNEAQ. This chain's CDR3 is CASSFAGPGQGWDQPQHF. DNA of the CDR3: TGTGCCAGCAGCTTTGCGGGTCCGGGACAGGGGTGGGATCAGCCCCAGCATTTT.

The V gene is TRBV19, the J gene TRBJ2-2; 12 bases line up with TRBD2. Losses at the gene ends were 6 bases for V and 5 bases for J; bases not matched to a gene: 7. Germline CDR1 is LNHDA and CDR2 is SQIVND (reference sequence). The CDR3 extends over 16 amino acids. CDR3 in amino acids: CASSLAGGRSTGELFF. The CDR3 DNA is TGTGCCAGTAGCCTAGCGGGAGGGCGCAGTACCGGGGAGCTGTTTTTT.

This chain connects TRBV20-1 to TRBJ2-7; D gene unclear. Germline V gene data show CDR1 as DFQATT and CDR2 as SNEGSKA (reference sequence). Trimming left V 6 bases short and J 3 bases short, with 9 bases between. This CDR3 region has 11 residues. Here the CDR3 reads CSAPASYEQYF. The CDR3 DNA reads TGCAGTGCCCCCGCCAGCTACGAGCAGTACTTC.

The chain couples TRBV5-1 to TRBJ2-3, with TRBD1 identical over 9 bases. The CDR3 runs to 24 residues. V lost 6 bases and J lost 4; bases outside the gene matches: 36. Germline CDR1 and CDR2: SGHRS and YFSETQ. Written as DNA, the CDR3 is TGCGCCAGCACTACCGAGGACAAAACAGGGGGCGTCGGTTCCGAGATAGCGAGTGCAGATACGCAGTATTTT. It is translated as CASTTEDKTGGVGSEIASADTQYF.

CDR3 sequence: CASSSPGQGDGYTF. CDR3 coding DNA: TGTGCCAGCAGTTCCCCGGGACAGGGCGATGGCTACACCTTC. The V and J genes are TRBV27 and TRBJ1-2; 9 bases match TRBD1. After removal of 4 bases from V and 6 bases from J, the junction contained 6 bases not matched to a gene. This CDR3 is 14 amino acids long. CDR1 and CDR2 (germline): MNHEY, SMNVEV (reference sequence).

The rearrangement joins TRBV19 to TRBJ2-2; D is undetermined. The CDR3 is made up of 16 amino acids. The V end lost 1 base, the J end lost 2 bases, and 11 bases lay between the germline ends. Per germline, CDR1 LNHDA and CDR2 SQIVND (reference sequence). This CDR3 reads CASSIGTASNTGELFF. The CDR3 bases are TGTGCCAGTAGTATAGGAACAGCCAGCAACACCGGGGAGCTGTTTTTT.

The V call is TRBV5-1, the J call TRBJ1-2; D gene uncertain. Trimming pared 2 bases from V and 3 bases from J, leaving 11 bases between. Germline CDR1 reads SGHRS; CDR2 reads YFSETQ. The CDR3 consists of 14 residues. The CDR3 DNA follows: TGCGCCAGCAGCTTTGGAGGGCCCGACTATGGCTACACCTTC. Its translation is CASSFGGPDYGYTF.

The rearrangement uses TRBV19 and TRBJ2-1; 7 bases match TRBD2. The germline CDR1 and CDR2 sequences are LNHDA and SQIVND (reference sequence). The CDR3 runs to 15 residues. J lost 7 bases, V lost 5 bases, and 11 bases had no gene match. In DNA, the CDR3 is TGTGCCAGTAGTCAGGCTAGCGGAGGGAGGAATGAGCAGTTCTTC. Protein: CASSQASGGRNEQFF.

V usage is TRBV27 and J usage is TRBJ2-7, with 7 bases aligning to TRBD1. Germline V gives CDR1 MNHEY, CDR2 SMNVEV (reference sequence). The CDR3 sequence is 13 residues long. V was pared by 9 bases and J by 2 bases, with 7 bases of the junction left unmatched. In DNA, the CDR3 is TGTGCCAGTGCAAAGGGGGCAACCTACGAGCAGTACTTC. Translation gives CASAKGATYEQYF.

The chain is built from TRBV4-1 and TRBJ2-7, with 7 bases matching TRBD2. Germline V gene data show CDR1 as MGHRA and CDR2 as YSYEKL. V was pared by 4 bases and J by 5 bases, with 11 bases of the junction left unmatched. The CDR3 sequence is 15 residues long. Here the CDR3 reads CASSPLMAGVHEQYF. DNA for the CDR3: TGCGCCAGCAGCCCCCTCATGGCGGGAGTCCACGAGCAGTACTTC.

This clone was detected only a few times. V usage is TRBV5-6 and J usage is TRBJ1-2, with 11 bases that match TRBD1. CDR3 size: 15 residues. Trimming removed 4 bases from V and 8 bases from J; junction bases left unmatched: 10. The germline CDR1 and CDR2 sequences are SGHDT and YYEEEE. The CDR3 reads CASSPRDRGLGGYTF. CDR3 bases: TGTGCCAGCAGCCCTCGGGACAGGGGGTTAGGGGGCTACACCTTC.

The V gene is TRBV4-3, the J gene TRBJ2-7, with D maybe TRBD1 (5 bases). Trimming removed 1 base from V and 0 bases from J, with 10 bases in between. From germline, CDR1 is LGHNA and CDR2 YSLEER. CDR3 length: 15 amino acids. The CDR3 DNA reads TGCGCCAGCAGCCAAGCCAGGGCCAGCTCCTACGAGCAGTACTTC. It specifies CASSQARASSYEQYF.

This clone was recorded once. The chain couples TRBV28 to TRBJ2-2; the D is unclear. Per germline, CDR1 MDHEN and CDR2 SYDVKM. V dropped 4 bases and J dropped 3 bases, with 15 bases sitting between them. The CDR3 runs to 16 residues. CDR3 residues: CASSSLIFGDTGELFF. The CDR3 DNA follows: TGTGCCAGCAGTTCTTTGATCTTTGGGGACACCGGGGAGCTGTTTTTT.

This chain links TRBV4-3 with TRBJ2-1; 7 bases map to TRBD2. V gave up 0 bases and J gave up 3 bases; unmatched junction bases: 5. Germline CDR1 reads LGHNA; CDR2 reads YSLEER. The CDR3 length is 16 residues. In nucleotides, the CDR3 is TGCGCCAGCAGCCAAGATCGGGAGGTGAACTACAATGAGCAGTTCTTC. It specifies CASSQDREVNYNEQFF.

The chain combines TRBV19 with TRBJ1-5; 8 bases match TRBD1. The CDR3 extends over 15 amino acids. CDR1 and CDR2 from the germline V gene are LNHDA and SQIVND (reference sequence). V lost 10 bases and J lost 0; bases outside the gene matches: 8. In DNA, the CDR3 is TGTGCCACCCGGACAGGGCATTCTAGCAATCAGCCCCAGCATTTT. Its protein product is CATRTGHSSNQPQHF.

This sequence joins TRBV4-1 and TRBJ2-3; the D is unclear. Trimming cost V 2 bases and J 0 bases, with 9 bases left between them. The germline V gene encodes CDR1 MGHRA and CDR2 YSYEKL. The CDR3 is made up of 15 amino acids. CDR3 region: CASSQLVLSTDTQYF. CDR3 coding DNA: TGCGCCAGCAGCCAATTAGTACTTAGCACAGATACGCAGTATTTT.

The chain recombines TRBV5-1 with TRBJ2-5, with TRBD1 matching 7 bases. CDR3 length equals 12 residues. CDR1 and CDR2 (germline): SGHRS, YFSETQ. The V segment lost 3 bases and the J segment 10 bases; nucleotides outside the gene matches: 6. As DNA, the CDR3 is TGCGCCAGCAGCTCGACAGGGAAGGACCAGTACTTC. This encodes CASSSTGKDQYF.

The chain employs TRBV5-6 and TRBJ1-1; the D is unclear. Germline CDR1 and CDR2: SGHDT and YYEEEE. The CDR3 consists of 12 residues. Trimming pared 0 bases from V and 4 bases from J, leaving 4 bases between. The CDR3, as DNA: TGTGCCAGCAGCTTGGAAGGCACTGAAGCTTTCTTT. Protein sequence: CASSLEGTEAFF.

V usage is TRBV30 and J usage is TRBJ2-1; TRBD2 agrees at 10 bases. With 1 base clipped from V and 4 bases from J, the junction kept 4 bases outside the gene matches. This CDR3 contains 15 residues. In germline, CDR1 is GTSNPN, CDR2 SVGIG (reference sequence). CDR3 DNA sequence: TGTGCCTGGAGTGCACTAGCGGGGCGATACAATGAGCAGTTCTTC. Protein product: CAWSALAGRYNEQFF. Full variable domain (outside the CDR3, taken from reference TRBV30 and TRBJ2-1): SQTIHQWPATLVQPVGSPLSLECTVEGTSNPNLYWYRQAAGRGLQLLFYSVGIGQISSEVPQNLSASRPQDRQFILSSKKLLLSDSGFYLCAWSALAGRYNEQFFGPGTRLTVL.

This clone was picked up one time. The chain uses TRBV6-5 and TRBJ2-1; 10 bases map to TRBD2. CDR1 and CDR2 (germline): MNHEY, SVGAGI. With 5 bases clipped from V and 5 bases from J, the junction kept 0 bases outside the gene matches. The CDR3 covers 13 residues. CDR3 nucleotides: TGTGCCAGCAGTACTAGCGGGGACAATGAGCAGTTCTTC. Protein: CASSTSGDNEQFF.

In its sample, this clone was seen a few times. V is TRBV10-1 and J is TRBJ1-3; 8 bases fit TRBD1. The germline V gene has CDR1 WNHNN and CDR2 SYGVQD (reference sequence). J gave up 0 bases and V 6 bases, and 10 bases lay outside the gene matches. The CDR3 loop spans 17 amino acids. CDR3 DNA sequence: TGCGCCAGCAGATTCCCGGGACAGGTTTACTCTGGAAACACCATATATTTT. Amino acids: CASRFPGQVYSGNTIYF.

This clone was seen only a few times. The chain recombines TRBV15 with TRBJ2-7; possibly TRBD2 for D (6 bases). V lost 1 base to trimming and J lost 0 bases, with 10 bases between them. Per the germline V gene, CDR1 is LNHNV and CDR2 is YYDKDF (reference sequence). The CDR3 is made up of 15 amino acids. The CDR3: CATSRGVGGSYEQYF. In DNA, the CDR3 is TGTGCCACCAGCAGAGGAGTGGGGGGCTCCTACGAGCAGTACTTC.

This sequence joins TRBV4-1 and TRBJ1-2; TRBD1 matches 7 bases. Per germline, CDR1 MGHRA and CDR2 YSYEKL. The length of the CDR3 is 15 residues. V shed 0 bases, J shed 4 bases, and the junction held 5 bases outside the gene matches. CDR3 DNA: TGCGCCAGCAGCCAAGATAAGGGGGCAGGCTATGGCTACACCTTC. Amino acids: CASSQDKGAGYGYTF.